Listed below are T cell receptor beta chains from one sample, sequenced in a study of T cells in Graves' hyperthyroidism and ophthalmopathy. In TCRdb, the multiplex PCR reads were re-called with MiXCR into one record per CDR3 protein. The table includes under 600,000 distinct CDR3 sequences, about a sixth detected once. The specimen was blood. Receptors were obtained from a woman between 40 and 55 years old with Graves' ophthalmopathy. Both conserved end residues are part of each CDR3. Each record gives: V gene, J gene, clone size, D gene, CDR3 DNA, CDR3 protein. The D gene is left open where the match is weak. Not every row has a clone size; where given, it reads once, few, many or a size class.

>TRBV5-1|TRBJ2-7|many|TRBD1
TGCGCCAGCAGCCCGGGACAGGACTACGAGCAGTACTTC
CASSPGQDYEQYF
>TRBV20-1|TRBJ2-2|few|NA
TGCAGTGCTCCGGGGGAGAACACCGGGGAGCTGTTTTTT
CSAPGENTGELFF
>TRBV27|TRBJ1-2|few|TRBD1
TGTGCCAGCAGCGCGACAGGGGCAAACTATGGCTACACCTTC
CASSATGANYGYTF
>TRBV6-1|TRBJ1-3|many|NA
TGTGCCAGCACCCAGGGGAGCTCTGGAAACACCATATATTTT
CASTQGSSGNTIYF
>TRBV3-1|TRBJ2-1|many|TRBD2
TGTGCCAGCGCTCCCGCGGGAGGGCTTCTCTATGAGCAGTTCTTC
CASAPAGGLLYEQFF
>TRBV27|TRBJ1-6|many|NA
TGTGCCAGCAGTTTAAGGCAGAATTCACCCCTCCACTTT
CASSLRQNSPLHF
>TRBV2|TRBJ2-5|many|NA
TGTGCCAGCAGTGAAGTGTCGGAAGAGACCCAGTACTTC
CASSEVSEETQYF
>TRBV18|TRBJ2-3|few|TRBD2
TGTGCCAGCTCACCAAAGCGGGGGTACACAGATACGCAGTATTTT
CASSPKRGYTDTQYF
>TRBV20-1|TRBJ2-7|NA|TRBD2
TGCAGTGCTAGGGGGGGGGGACGGTCTAACTACGAGCAGTGCTTC
CSARGGGRSNYEQCF
>TRBV11-1|TRBJ1-1|many|TRBD1
TGTGCCAGCAGCTTTCGCAGGGGGTCGAACACTGAAGCTTTCTTT
CASSFRRGSNTEAFF
>TRBV11-3|TRBJ2-7|many|TRBD1
TGTGCCAGCAGAGCGGGACAGGGGGCATGGGAGGACGAGCAGTACTTC
CASRAGQGAWEDEQYF
>TRBV20-1|TRBJ2-5|many|NA
TGCAGTGCTTATAGGGACGACAAAGAGACCCAGTACTTC
CSAYRDDKETQYF
>TRBV7-9|TRBJ2-7|NA|NA
TGTGCCAGCAGCTCCCCTCTGGCGACCTACGAGCAGTACTTC
CASSSPLATYEQYF
>TRBV11-2|TRBJ2-3|many|TRBD2
TGTGCCAGCAGCCAAGTGGCTAGCGGGGGGGCCGTGGCAGATACGCAGTATTTT
CASSQVASGGAVADTQYF
>TRBV28|TRBJ2-7|many|TRBD1
TGTGCCAGCGACAGGGGCTACGAGCAGTACTTC
CASDRGYEQYF
>TRBV10-3|TRBJ1-2|many|TRBD1
TGTGCCATCAGTAGGGGGCAGAACTATGGCTACACCTTC
CAISRGQNYGYTF
>TRBV20-1|TRBJ2-5|many|TRBD2
TGCAGTGCTCACCTGGGACTAGCGGGAGAGACCCAGTACTTC
CSAHLGLAGETQYF
>TRBV12-3/TRBV12-4|TRBJ2-1|many|NA
TGTGCCAGCAGTTATCAGGGAAATCCCTACAATGAGCAGTTCTTC
CASSYQGNPYNEQFF
>TRBV7-2|TRBJ2-7|many|TRBD2
TGTGCCAGCAGTCCTGGACTAGCGGCATCCTACGAGCAGTACTTC
CASSPGLAASYEQYF
>TRBV27|TRBJ2-7|few|TRBD2
TGTGCCAGCAGTGCGTCCGGGACTAGTCGCTACGAGCAGTACTTC
CASSASGTSRYEQYF
>TRBV28|TRBJ1-1|many|NA
TGTGCCAGCAGTTGGGGGGGCGTGAACACTGAAGCTTTCTTT
CASSWGGVNTEAFF
>TRBV27|TRBJ1-3|NA|NA
TGTGCCAGCAGTGTGAACGTAGGAAACACCATATATTTT
CASSVNVGNTIYF
>TRBV30|TRBJ2-3|few|NA
TGTGCCGGGAGTCCAGATCGGGATACGCAGTATTTT
CAGSPDRDTQYF
>TRBV7-9|TRBJ2-2|few|NA
TGTGCCAGCAGCTCCACAACTACGAACACCGGGGAGCTGTTTTTT
CASSSTTTNTGELFF
>TRBV2|TRBJ2-1|many|TRBD2
TGTGCCAGCACCCCCAGCCTCGGGGGGTGGGGGGGAATCCATGAGCAGTTCTTC
CASTPSLGGWGGIHEQFF
>TRBV12-3/TRBV12-4|TRBJ2-5|NA|NA
TGTGCCAGCAGTCAATCCGGGACCCCCGGGACCCAGTACTTC
CASSQSGTPGTQYF
>TRBV18|TRBJ1-1|many|NA
TGTGCCAGCTCACCACCGCCCGCAGCGAACACTGAAGCTTTCTTT
CASSPPPAANTEAFF
>TRBV20-1|TRBJ2-1|NA|NA
TGCAGTGGTTACGGTCACAATGAGCAGCTCTTC
CSGYGHNEQLF
>TRBV7-8|TRBJ2-3|many|TRBD1
TGTGCCAGCAGCTCCCCGGCTTGGGGGACAGGGGTTGATACGCAGTATTTT
CASSSPAWGTGVDTQYF
>TRBV28|TRBJ1-4|few|NA
TGTGCCAGCAGTTCCGGTAGAGGGGTTGGGGAAAAACTGTTTTTT
CASSSGRGVGEKLFF
>TRBV18|TRBJ1-2|many|TRBD1
TGTGCCAGCTCACCACAAGATCGGACAGGGGATGGCTACACCTTC
CASSPQDRTGDGYTF
>TRBV6-5|TRBJ2-1|NA|NA
TGTGCCAGCAGTTACTCTCCAGCGGTGACCTACAATGAGCAGTTCTTC
CASSYSPAVTYNEQFF
>TRBV6-1|TRBJ1-5|few|NA
TGTGCCAGCACAGGGAACAATCAGCCCCAGCATTTT
CASTGNNQPQHF